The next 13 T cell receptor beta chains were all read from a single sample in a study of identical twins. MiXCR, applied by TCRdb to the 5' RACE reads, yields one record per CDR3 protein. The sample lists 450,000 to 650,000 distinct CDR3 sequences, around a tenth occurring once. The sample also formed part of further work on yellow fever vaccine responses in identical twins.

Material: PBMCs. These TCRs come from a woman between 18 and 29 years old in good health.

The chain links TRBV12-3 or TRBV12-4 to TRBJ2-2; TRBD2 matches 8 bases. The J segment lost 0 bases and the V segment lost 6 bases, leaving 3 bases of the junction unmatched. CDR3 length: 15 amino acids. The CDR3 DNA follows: TGTGCCAGCAGGGCGGGACTAGCGAACACCGGGGAGCTGTTTTTT. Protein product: CASRAGLANTGELFF.

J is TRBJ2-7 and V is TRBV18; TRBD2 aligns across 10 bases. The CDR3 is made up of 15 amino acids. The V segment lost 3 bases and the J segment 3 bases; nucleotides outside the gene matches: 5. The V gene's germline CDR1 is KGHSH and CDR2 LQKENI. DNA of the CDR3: TGTGCCAGCTCACCTAGCGGGGGGCCCCACTACGAGCAGTACTTC. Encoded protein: CASSPSGGPHYEQYF.

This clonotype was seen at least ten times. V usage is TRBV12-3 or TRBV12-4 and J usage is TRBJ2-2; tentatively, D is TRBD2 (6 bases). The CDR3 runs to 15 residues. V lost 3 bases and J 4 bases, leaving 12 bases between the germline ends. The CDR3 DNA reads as TGTGCCAGCAGTTTTGGGACTCTGGGCACCGGGGAGCTGTTTTTT. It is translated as CASSFGTLGTGELFF.

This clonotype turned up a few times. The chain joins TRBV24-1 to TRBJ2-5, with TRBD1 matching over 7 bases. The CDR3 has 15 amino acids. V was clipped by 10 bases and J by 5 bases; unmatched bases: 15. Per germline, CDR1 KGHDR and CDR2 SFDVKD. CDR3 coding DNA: TGTGCCACGCCTACTGGGACAGCTGCCACGGAGACCCAGTACTTC. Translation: CATPTGTAATETQYF.

CDR3 loop: CASSEETGSTQYF. CDR3 DNA sequence: TGTGCCAGCAGTGAAGAGACAGGGTCAACCCAGTACTTC. The chain carries TRBV2 and TRBJ2-5; 7 bases align to TRBD1. This CDR3 is built from 13 residues. The germline V gene has CDR1 SNHLY and CDR2 FYNNEI. The V segment lost 1 base and the J segment 8 bases; nucleotides outside the gene matches: 4.

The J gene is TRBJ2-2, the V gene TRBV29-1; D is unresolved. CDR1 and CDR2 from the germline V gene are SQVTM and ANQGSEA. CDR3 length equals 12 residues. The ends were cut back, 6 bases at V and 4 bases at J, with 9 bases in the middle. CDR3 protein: CSVKGLTGELFF. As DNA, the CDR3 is TGCAGCGTGAAGGGTCTCACCGGGGAGCTGTTTTTT.

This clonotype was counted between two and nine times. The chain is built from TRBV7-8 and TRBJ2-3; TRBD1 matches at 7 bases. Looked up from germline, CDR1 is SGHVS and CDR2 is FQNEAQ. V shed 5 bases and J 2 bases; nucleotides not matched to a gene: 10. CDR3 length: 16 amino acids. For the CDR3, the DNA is TGTGCCAGCAGCACCCGACCGGGACAGACCACAGATACGCAGTATTTT. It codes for CASSTRPGQTTDTQYF.

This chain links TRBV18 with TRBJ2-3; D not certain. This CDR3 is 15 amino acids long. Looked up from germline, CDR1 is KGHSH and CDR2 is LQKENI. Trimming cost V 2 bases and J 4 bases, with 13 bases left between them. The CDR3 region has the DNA TGTGCCAGCTCACCAGCTCGGATTAGCTCAGATACGCAGTATTTT. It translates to CASSPARISSDTQYF. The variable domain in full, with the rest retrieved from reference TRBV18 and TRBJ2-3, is NAGVMQNPRHLVRRRGQEARLRCSPMKGHSHVYWYRQLPEEGLKFMVYLQKENIIDESGMPKERFSAEFPKEGPSILRIQQVVRGDSAAYFCASSPARISSDTQYFGPGTRLTVL.

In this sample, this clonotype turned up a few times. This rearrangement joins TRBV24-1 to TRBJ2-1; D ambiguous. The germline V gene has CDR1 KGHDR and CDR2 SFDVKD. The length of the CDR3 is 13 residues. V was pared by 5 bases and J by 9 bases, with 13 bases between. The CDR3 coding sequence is TGTGCCACCAGTGGTACGGACGGTATTGAGCAGTTCTTC. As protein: CATSGTDGIEQFF.

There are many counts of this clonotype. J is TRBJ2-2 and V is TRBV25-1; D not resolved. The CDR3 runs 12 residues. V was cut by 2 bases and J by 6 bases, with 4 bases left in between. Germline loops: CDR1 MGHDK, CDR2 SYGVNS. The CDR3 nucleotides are TGTGCCAGCAGTGAACTTCCCGGGGAGCTGTTTTTT. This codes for CASSELPGELFF.

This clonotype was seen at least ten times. CDR3 DNA sequence: TGTGCCAGTGAAGACAGGGGGAACTCCTACGAGCAGTACTTC. Residues: CASEDRGNSYEQYF. J is TRBJ2-7 and V is TRBV5-6; TRBD1 aligns across 9 bases. The length of the CDR3 is 14 residues. The germline V gene encodes CDR1 SGHDT and CDR2 YYEEEE. The ends lost 8 bases at V and 0 bases at J; junction bases unmatched: 6.

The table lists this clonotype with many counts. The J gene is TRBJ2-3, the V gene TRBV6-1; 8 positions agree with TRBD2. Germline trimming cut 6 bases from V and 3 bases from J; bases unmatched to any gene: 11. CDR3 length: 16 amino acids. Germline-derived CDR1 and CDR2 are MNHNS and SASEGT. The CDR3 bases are TGTGCCAGCAGGGCAACGGGACTAGTTCGTACAGATACGCAGTATTTT. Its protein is CASRATGLVRTDTQYF.

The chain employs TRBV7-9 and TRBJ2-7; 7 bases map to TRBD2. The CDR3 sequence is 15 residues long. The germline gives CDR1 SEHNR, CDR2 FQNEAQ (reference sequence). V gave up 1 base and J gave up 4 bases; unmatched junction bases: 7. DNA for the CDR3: TGTGCCAGCAGCTTAGGGGTCGGGAGGAATTACGAGCAGTACTTC. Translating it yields CASSLGVGRNYEQYF.